Sequencing of this T cell receptor (beta chain) was carried out in a study of regulatory T cells in long-lasting Graves disease. In the study overall: Newly diagnosed Graves' patients took antithyroid drugs under 3 months. Study outcomes and limitations: Persistent disease preferred TRBV28, TRBJ1-2 and TRBJ2-5; new disease, TRBV20-1 and TRBJ2-1. Persistent patients had a count of shared public clonotypes (under 3,000) that exceeded that of new patients (about 970).

Time point defined: newly diagnosed GD, antithyroid drugs for less than 3 months. PBMC-extracted RNA yielded the TCR library. The CDR3 spans 14 residues. In germline, CDR1 is DFQATT, CDR2 SNEGSKA (reference sequence). Trimming stripped 6 bases from V and 6 bases from J, with 18 bases between. Combining iRepertoire HTBI primers with Arm-PCR of CDR3 regions, the authors built TCR beta libraries. Via MiXCR, TCRdb re-called the multiplex PCR reads, giving one row per CDR3 protein. The sample yields 200,000 to 250,000 distinct CDR3 sequences, 20% seen once. This clonotype was detected many times. Its antigen is still unknown.

The source of this sequence is a female donor with Graves disease. The rearrangement links TRBV20-1 to TRBJ2-4; no clear D. The input for sequencing was peripheral blood mononuclear cells (PBMCs), taken at new diagnosis, from a patient treated with antithyroid drugs. This chain's CDR3 is CSAPDLLGANIQYF. CDR3 DNA: TGCAGTGCCCCAGATCTGCTAGGAGCAAACATTCAGTACTTC.